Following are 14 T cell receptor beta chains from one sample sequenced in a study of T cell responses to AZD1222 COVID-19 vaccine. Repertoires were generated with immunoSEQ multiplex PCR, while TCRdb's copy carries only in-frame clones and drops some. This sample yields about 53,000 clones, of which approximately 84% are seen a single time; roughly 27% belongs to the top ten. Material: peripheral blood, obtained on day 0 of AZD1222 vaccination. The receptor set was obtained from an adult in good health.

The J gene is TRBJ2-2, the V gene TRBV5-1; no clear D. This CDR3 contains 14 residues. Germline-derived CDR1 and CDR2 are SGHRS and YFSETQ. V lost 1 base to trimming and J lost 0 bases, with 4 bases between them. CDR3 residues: CASSLYPNTGELFF. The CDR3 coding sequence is TGCGCCAGCAGCTTGTATCCGAACACCGGGGAGCTGTTTTTT.

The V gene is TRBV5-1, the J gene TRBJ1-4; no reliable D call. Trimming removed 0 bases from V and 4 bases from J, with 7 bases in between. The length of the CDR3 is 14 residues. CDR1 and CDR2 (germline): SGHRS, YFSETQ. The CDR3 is CASSLGSYNEKLFF. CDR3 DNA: TGCGCCAGCAGCTTGGGAAGCTATAATGAAAAACTGTTTTTT.

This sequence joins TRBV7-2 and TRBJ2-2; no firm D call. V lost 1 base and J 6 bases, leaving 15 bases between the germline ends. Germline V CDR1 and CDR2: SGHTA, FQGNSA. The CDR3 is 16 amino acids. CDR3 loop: CASSLEWLRSSGELFF. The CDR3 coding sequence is TGTGCCAGCAGCTTAGAGTGGCTACGTTCATCCGGGGAGCTGTTTTTT.

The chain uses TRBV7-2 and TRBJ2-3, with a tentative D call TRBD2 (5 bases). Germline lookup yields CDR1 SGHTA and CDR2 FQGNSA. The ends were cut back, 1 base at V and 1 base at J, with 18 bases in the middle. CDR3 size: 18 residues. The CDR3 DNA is TGTGCCAGCAGCTTAGTACGTATAAGAGGAGCGGGCACAGATACGCAGTATTTT. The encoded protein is CASSLVRIRGAGTDTQYF.

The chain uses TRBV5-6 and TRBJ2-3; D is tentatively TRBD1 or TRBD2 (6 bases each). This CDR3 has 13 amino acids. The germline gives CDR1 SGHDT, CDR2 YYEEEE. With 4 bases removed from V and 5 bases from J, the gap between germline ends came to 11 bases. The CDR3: CASSEKGGDTQYF. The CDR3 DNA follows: TGTGCCAGCAGCGAAAAGGGGGGAGATACGCAGTATTTT.

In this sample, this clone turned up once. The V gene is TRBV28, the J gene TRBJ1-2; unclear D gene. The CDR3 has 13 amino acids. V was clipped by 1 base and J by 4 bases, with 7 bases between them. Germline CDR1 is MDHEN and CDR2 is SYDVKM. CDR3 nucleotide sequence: TGTGCCAGCAGTTTATCGGTGGGCTATGGCTACACCTTC. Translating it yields CASSLSVGYGYTF.

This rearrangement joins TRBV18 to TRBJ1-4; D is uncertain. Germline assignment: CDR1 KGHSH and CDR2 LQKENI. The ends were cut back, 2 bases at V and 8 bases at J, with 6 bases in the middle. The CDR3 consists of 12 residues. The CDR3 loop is CASSPGEEKLFF. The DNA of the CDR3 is TGTGCCAGCTCACCAGGAGAGGAAAAACTGTTTTTT.

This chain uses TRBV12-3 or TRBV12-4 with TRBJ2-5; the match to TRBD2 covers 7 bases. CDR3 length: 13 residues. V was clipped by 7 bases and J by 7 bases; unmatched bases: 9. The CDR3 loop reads CASIPGRGGTQYF. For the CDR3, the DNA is TGTGCCAGCATCCCCGGCCGCGGGGGGACCCAGTACTTC.

The CDR3 coding sequence is TGTGCCAGTAGTATTGACAAGAAGGGTCTCAATGAGCAGTTCTTC. Encoded protein: CASSIDKKGLNEQFF. This chain links TRBV19 with TRBJ2-1; D is uncertain. Trimming shortened V by 3 bases and J by 6 bases, and 15 bases separated the two germline ends. Germline assignment: CDR1 LNHDA and CDR2 SQIVND (reference sequence). This CDR3 is built from 15 residues.

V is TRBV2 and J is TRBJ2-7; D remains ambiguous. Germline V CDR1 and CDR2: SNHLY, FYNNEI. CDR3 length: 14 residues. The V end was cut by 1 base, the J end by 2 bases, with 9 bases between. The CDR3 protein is CASSEVVRTYEQYF. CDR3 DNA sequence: TGTGCCAGCAGTGAAGTGGTCAGAACCTACGAGCAGTACTTC.

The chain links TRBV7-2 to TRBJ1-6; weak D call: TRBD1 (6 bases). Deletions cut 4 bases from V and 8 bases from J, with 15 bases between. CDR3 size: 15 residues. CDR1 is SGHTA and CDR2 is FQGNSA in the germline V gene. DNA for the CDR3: TGTGCCAGCAGCTCCAGGGGTGTCGGTGATTCACCCCTCCACTTT. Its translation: CASSSRGVGDSPLHF.

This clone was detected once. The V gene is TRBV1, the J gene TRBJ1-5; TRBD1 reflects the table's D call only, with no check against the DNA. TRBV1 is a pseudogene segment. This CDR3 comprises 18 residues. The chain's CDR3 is CTSSRLVQGGGKNQPQHF. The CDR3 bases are TGCACCAGCAGCCGTCTCGTACAGGGGGGAGGCAAAAATCAGCCCCAGCATTTT.

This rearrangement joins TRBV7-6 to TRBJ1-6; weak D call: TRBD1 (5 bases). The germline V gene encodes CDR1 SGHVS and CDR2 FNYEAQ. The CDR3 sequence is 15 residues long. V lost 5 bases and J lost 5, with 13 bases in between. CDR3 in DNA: TGTGCCAGCAGCCTCAGGGTTATCGATAATTCACCCCTCCACTTT. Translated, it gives CASSLRVIDNSPLHF.

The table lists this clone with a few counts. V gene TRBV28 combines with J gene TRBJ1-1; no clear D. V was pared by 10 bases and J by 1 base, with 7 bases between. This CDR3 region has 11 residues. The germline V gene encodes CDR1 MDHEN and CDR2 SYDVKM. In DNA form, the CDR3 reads TGTGCCATACATACGAACACTGAAGCTTTCTTT. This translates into CAIHTNTEAFF.